Detailed here is one TCR beta chain. This record comes from a study of blood T cell repertoires in COVID-19. Study overall: PBMCs, B-cell-depleted T cells, or T cells provided the cDNA or gDNA that made up the material.

Authors' data handling: The assay estimated nucleated cells by amplifying reference gene primers. Method: immunoSEQ multiplex PCR; TCRdb's copy keeps in-frame clones and lacks some. From that table come the V and J calls and clone size; the DNA was used to work out D and trimming. The sample lists 350,000 to 500,000 clones; more than 70% were seen once. The CDR3 loop spans 15 amino acids. Germline V CDR1 and CDR2: LNHDA, SQIVND (reference sequence). V lost 0 bases, J lost 1 base, and 1 base stayed unmatched. This chain links TRBV19 with TRBJ2-7, with 9 bases identical to TRBD1. The sample taken for sequencing was PBMCs or T cells enriched from blood (not recorded which). The source of this sequence is a woman aged 18-35 years who had been exposed to COVID-19. CDR3 bases: TGTGCCAGTAGTATAGAGACAGGGGGTTCCTACGAGCAGTACTTC. Translated, it gives CASSIETGGSYEQYF.